This is a list of T cell receptor beta chains from one sample in a study of monozygotic twins with inflammatory bowel disease. One entry per CDR3 protein, without DNA, is what TCRdb gives after re-calling the 5' RACE reads. Its clone listing holds approximately 400,000 distinct CDR3 sequences. Sequenced input: blood. These receptors came from a human donor with ulcerative colitis or Crohn's disease, or a healthy co-twin of an affected twin (not recorded which). The CDR3 runs from the conserved cysteine through the conserved F or W.

17 | TRBJ2-3 | TRBV6-1 | CASSRLAGGTRTDTQYF
12 | TRBJ2-1 | TRBV5-4 | CASSPNRNEQFF
16 | TRBJ2-3 | TRBV5-1 | CASRFNSGGAADTQYF
15 | TRBJ2-3 | TRBV7-2 | CASSPGTGNTDTQYF
14 | TRBJ1-1 | TRBV12-3/TRBV12-4 | CASSHQVRNTEAFF
15 | TRBJ2-1 | TRBV5-1 | CASSPGPSSYNEQFF
14 | TRBJ2-3 | TRBV5-1 | CASTLGKPTDTQYF
12 | TRBJ2-3 | TRBV3-1 | CASSRSVNTQYF
12 | TRBJ2-7 | TRBV18 | CASSPPDYEQYF
14 | TRBJ1-1 | TRBV2 | CASSQEEGKSEAFF
16 | TRBJ2-2 | TRBV6-2/TRBV6-3 | CASKRIGLANTGELFF
15 | TRBJ2-2 | TRBV4-1 | CASSQEPGYTGELFF
13 | TRBJ1-2 | TRBV20-1 | CSAPRTGANGYTF
11 | TRBJ1-1 | TRBV2 | CARGDTSTAFF
14 | TRBJ1-1 | TRBV10-3 | CAISDRDRVAEAFF
14 | TRBJ2-2 | TRBV10-3 | CAISDDRNTGELFF
13 | TRBJ1-1 | TRBV30 | CAWSRQGNTEAFF
11 | TRBJ2-3 | TRBV6-5 | CASSDTDTQYF